This T cell receptor (beta chain) originates from a study of blood T cell repertoires in COVID-19. Clones were sequenced by immunoSEQ multiplex PCR, and TCRdb holds only the in-frame ones, with some missing. The sample has about 310,000 clones; around 92% are singletons. Sequencing was carried out using PBMCs or T cells enriched from blood (not recorded which). This clonotype was obtained from a woman between 25 and 40 years old who had recovered from COVID-19.

Here the CDR3 DNA reads TGTGCCAGCAGCTTGAGGGTAGAGCAGTACTTC. It encodes CASSLRVEQYF. The chain joins TRBV11-2 to TRBJ2-7; a possible D gene is TRBD2 (5 bases). V lost 3 bases and J 7 bases, leaving 7 bases between the germline ends. The CDR3 is 11 amino acids. Germline V gene data show CDR1 as SGHAT and CDR2 as FQNNGV.